Following are 25 T cell receptor beta chains from one sample sequenced in a study of blood T cell repertoires in COVID-19. Data came from immunoSEQ multiplex PCR; TCRdb stores just in-frame clones and leaves some out. This table has roughly 160,000 clones, 84% appearing once. Material for sequencing was PBMCs or T cells enriched from blood (not recorded which). Receptor source: a man aged 45-60 years who had recovered from COVID-19.

This clone was counted a single time. The chain carries TRBV11-2 and TRBJ1-1; D is unclear. Germline loops: CDR1 SGHAT, CDR2 FQNNGV. CDR3 size: 14 residues. Trimming cost V 0 bases and J 8 bases, with 13 bases left between them. CDR3 sequence (DNA): TGTGCCAGCAGCTTAGATGTTGGTCGCGCCGAAGCTTTCTTT. It encodes CASSLDVGRAEAFF.

The V gene is TRBV5-5, the J gene TRBJ2-1; perhaps TRBD2 as D (6 bases). This CDR3 is 15 amino acids long. The V gene's germline CDR1 is SGHKS and CDR2 YYEKEE (reference sequence). Trimming took off 5 bases at V and 0 bases at J, with 12 bases between the two ends. The CDR3 coding sequence is TGTGCCAGCAGTAGCGGCATAAGCTCCTACAATGAGCAGTTCTTC. Protein: CASSSGISSYNEQFF. The entire variable domain, with the rest obtained from reference TRBV5-5 and TRBJ2-1, is as follows: DAGVTQSPTHLIKTRGQQVTLRCSPISGHKSVSWYQQVLGQGPQFIFQYYEKEERGRGNFPDRFSARQFPNYSSELNVNALLLGDSALYLCASSSGISSYNEQFFGPGTRLTVL.

The V and J genes are TRBV29-1 and TRBJ2-3; 7 positions agree with TRBD2. This CDR3 is built from 12 residues. The germline V gene has CDR1 SQVTM and CDR2 ANQGSEA. The ends lost 6 bases at V and 6 bases at J; junction bases unmatched: 6. The DNA for the CDR3 is TGCAGCGTGCCTCGAGCGGGGGATACGCAGTATTTT. Protein sequence: CSVPRAGDTQYF.

In this sample, this clone turned up once. This sequence joins TRBV27 and TRBJ1-6; 7 nucleotides align to TRBD1. In germline, CDR1 is MNHEY, CDR2 SMNVEV (reference sequence). This CDR3 comprises 14 residues. The V gene end was trimmed by 8 bases and the J gene end by 0 bases; junction bases not matched to a gene: 1. The CDR3 region has the DNA TGTGCCAGCCGACAGGGCTCCTATAATTCACCCCTCCACTTT. It yields the protein CASRQGSYNSPLHF.

A single count supports this clone. The germline gene is not matched at one end of the junction; a read error may be the cause. The chain couples TRBV19 to TRBJ1-5; D is ambiguous. Looked up from germline, CDR1 is LNHDA and CDR2 is SQIVND (reference sequence). The CDR3 totals 13 residues. Written as DNA, the CDR3 is TGTGCCAGTAGTCTGGGCTTAAATCAGCTCCAGCATTTT. Translation gives CASSLGLNQLQHF.

J is TRBJ1-1 and V is TRBV3-1 (or the pseudogene TRBV3-2); 12 bases line up with TRBD1. The CDR3 consists of 15 residues. Germline V gives CDR1 LGHDT, CDR2 YNNKEL (reference sequence). The V and J ends lost 6 bases and 5 bases, in that order; junction bases with no gene match: 7. The CDR3 DNA reads as TGTGCCAGCAGAGGGGACAGGGGGCGCGGGACTGAAGCTTTCTTT. Its translation is CASRGDRGRGTEAFF.

For this clone: One junction end does not reproduce the germline sequence, and a read error may be involved. V gene TRBV3-1 (or the pseudogene TRBV3-2) combines with J gene TRBJ2-7, with D possibly TRBD1 on 6 matching bases. This CDR3 is built from 15 residues. Germline assignment: CDR1 LGHDT and CDR2 YNNKEL (reference sequence). The CDR3 loop is CASSQRRDTHYGQYF. The DNA of the CDR3 is TGTGCCAGCAGCCAGCGCCGGGACACACACTACGGGCAGTACTTC.

J is TRBJ1-1 and V is TRBV7-9, with 8 bases matching TRBD1. Unmatched junction bases numbered 14, after V lost 3 bases and J lost 11 bases. Germline V gene data show CDR1 as SEHNR and CDR2 as FQNEAQ (reference sequence). This CDR3 comprises 15 residues. The chain's CDR3 is CASSLTSLGQGAAFF. The CDR3 bases are TGTGCCAGCAGCTTGACTTCTTTGGGCCAGGGGGCTGCTTTCTTT.

The rearrangement joins TRBV6-2 or TRBV6-3 to TRBJ1-1; D gene unclear. Germline loops: CDR1 MNHEY, CDR2 SVGEGT. V lost 2 bases, J lost 5 bases, and 21 bases lay in between. The CDR3 runs 17 residues. The CDR3 DNA reads as TGTGCCAGCAGTTACCCTAGCCTCGTCAGGAGGAGGACTGAAGCTTTCTTT. Its translation is CASSYPSLVRRRTEAFF.

The V and J genes are TRBV5-1 and TRBJ2-7; tentative D call: TRBD2 (6 bases). Germline CDR1 reads SGHRS; CDR2 reads YFSETQ. V was clipped by 5 bases and J by 1 base, with 16 bases between them. The CDR3 totals 15 residues. The CDR3 protein is CASRGSGTLSYEQYF. The CDR3 nucleotides read TGCGCCAGCAGAGGGTCGGGGACTCTTTCCTACGAGCAGTACTTC.

This chain uses TRBV5-1 with TRBJ1-5; maybe TRBD1 (6 bases). V dropped 0 bases and J dropped 5 bases, with 9 bases sitting between them. The CDR3 contains 14 residues. Germline V gene data show CDR1 as SGHRS and CDR2 as YFSETQ. CDR3 nucleotide sequence: TGCGCCAGCAGCTTGGTGGGGGCGGATCAGCCCCAGCATTTT. This sequence encodes CASSLVGADQPQHF.

The chain links TRBV19 to TRBJ2-7, with 9 bases identical to TRBD1. The CDR3 runs to 14 residues. CDR1 and CDR2 from the germline V gene are LNHDA and SQIVND (reference sequence). The V gene end was trimmed by 2 bases and the J gene end by 3 bases; junction bases not matched to a gene: 2. The CDR3 loop is CASSIRDRVYEQYF. The CDR3 DNA reads TGTGCCAGTAGTATACGGGACAGGGTCTACGAGCAGTACTTC.

DNA for the CDR3: TGTGCCAGTAATCGGGAACCCATGAACACTGAAGCTTTCTTT. Translation: CASNREPMNTEAFF. The gene calls are TRBV19 and TRBJ1-1; D uncertain. The CDR3 is made up of 14 amino acids. Deletions cut 7 bases from V and 0 bases from J, with 12 bases between. The germline V gene encodes CDR1 LNHDA and CDR2 SQIVND (reference sequence).

The chain is built from TRBV7-2 and TRBJ2-3; possibly TRBD2 for D (6 bases). This CDR3 region has 16 residues. V was pared by 7 bases and J by 2 bases, with 19 bases between. CDR1 is SGHTA and CDR2 is FQGNSA in the germline V gene. CDR3 region: CASILSPGVPTDTQYF. CDR3 DNA sequence: TGTGCCAGCATCCTATCCCCGGGGGTCCCCACAGATACGCAGTATTTT.

The CDR3 is CASSYNGQGGTDTQYF. In nucleotides, the CDR3 is TGTGCCAGCAGTTACAACGGACAGGGTGGAACAGATACGCAGTATTTT. The J gene is TRBJ2-3, the V gene TRBV6-5; 8 nucleotides align to TRBD1. V was clipped by 2 bases and J by 3 bases; unmatched bases: 7. The CDR3 totals 16 residues. CDR1 and CDR2 from the germline V gene are MNHEY and SVGAGI.

The gene calls are TRBV4-1 and TRBJ1-4; D gene unclear. Germline V gives CDR1 MGHRA, CDR2 YSYEKL. The CDR3 extends over 13 amino acids. V dropped 0 bases and J dropped 7 bases, with 6 bases sitting between them. The chain's CDR3 is CASSQERLEKLFF. CDR3 nucleotides: TGCGCCAGCAGCCAAGAGCGGCTTGAAAAACTGTTTTTT.

The chain couples TRBV7-9 to TRBJ1-2, with 10 bases lining up with TRBD1. V was pared by 5 bases and J by 4 bases, with 7 bases of the junction left unmatched. This CDR3 contains 15 residues. Germline CDR1 reads SEHNR; CDR2 reads FQNEAQ (reference sequence). CDR3 DNA: TGTGCCAGCAGCGGGGGACAGGGGCACGTCTATGGCTACACCTTC. Protein: CASSGGQGHVYGYTF.

V is TRBV5-6 and J is TRBJ1-2; D is perhaps TRBD1 (6 bases). Germline-derived CDR1 and CDR2 are SGHDT and YYEEEE. V was pared by 2 bases and J by 5 bases, with 16 bases between. CDR3 length equals 15 residues. The CDR3 DNA reads TGTGCCAGCAGCTTTAATACAGGGCGTAGATATGGCTACACCTTC. As protein: CASSFNTGRRYGYTF.

The chain has TRBV7-9 and TRBJ1-3, with D unclear. The length of the CDR3 is 12 residues. Trimming shortened V by 6 bases and J by 3 bases, and 6 bases separated the two germline ends. Germline assignment: CDR1 SEHNR and CDR2 FQNEAQ (reference sequence). For the CDR3, the DNA is TGTGCCAGCAGACCCGGTGGAAACACCATATATTTT. This translates into CASRPGGNTIYF. Supplemented by reference TRBV7-9 and TRBJ1-3, the full variable domain reads DTGVSQNPRHKITKRGQNVTFRCDPISEHNRLYWYRQTLGQGPEFLTYFQNEAQLEKSRLLSDRFSAERPKGSFSTLEIQRTEQGDSAMYLCASRPGGNTIYFGEGSWLTVV.

The V and J genes are TRBV10-3 and TRBJ2-1; D might be TRBD2 (6 bases). The V end lost 2 bases, the J end lost 4 bases, and 15 bases lay between the germline ends. The CDR3 runs to 16 residues. The V gene's germline CDR1 is ENHRY and CDR2 SYGVKD. The CDR3 region has the DNA TGTGCCATCAGTGAGGGGGCGGGGTCAGGGTACAATGAGCAGTTCTTC. Its translation: CAISEGAGSGYNEQFF.

This clone was recorded only once. The CDR3 DNA is TGTGCCAGTAGTAAGGGGCCAGGGGGTTTCTCCTATAATTCACCCCTCCACTTT. This gives the protein CASSKGPGGFSYNSPLHF. The chain couples TRBV19 to TRBJ1-6; TRBD1 agrees at 7 bases. From germline, CDR1 is LNHDA and CDR2 SQIVND (reference sequence). The CDR3 is made up of 18 amino acids. With 4 bases clipped from V and 0 bases from J, the junction kept 9 bases outside the gene matches.

V is TRBV6-5 and J is TRBJ2-1, with a tentative D call TRBD2 (7 bases). The germline gives CDR1 MNHEY, CDR2 SVGAGI. V was trimmed by 8 bases and J by 3 bases, leaving 14 bases between them. This CDR3 has 14 amino acids. The CDR3 DNA is TGTGCCAGCGCCACGGGGGGCAACTACAATGAGCAGTTCTTC. Translating gives CASATGGNYNEQFF.

The chain links TRBV27 to TRBJ1-2; the D gene is possibly TRBD1 (6 bases). CDR3 length: 15 residues. The germline gives CDR1 MNHEY, CDR2 SMNVEV (reference sequence). With 1 base removed from V and 8 bases from J, the gap between germline ends came to 17 bases. This CDR3 reads CASSLFAGELRGYTF. DNA of the CDR3: TGTGCCAGCAGTTTATTTGCAGGGGAGTTACGGGGCTACACCTTC.

This chain links TRBV19 with TRBJ1-2; TRBD1 matches 8 bases. The V gene end was trimmed by 0 bases and the J gene end by 3 bases; junction bases not matched to a gene: 3. The CDR3 is 15 residues long. From germline, CDR1 is LNHDA and CDR2 SQIVND (reference sequence). CDR3 region: CASSIEARGHYGYTF. CDR3 sequence (DNA): TGTGCCAGTAGTATAGAGGCCAGGGGGCACTATGGCTACACCTTC.

This clone showed up just a few times. V and J are TRBV6-1 and TRBJ1-1, with TRBD1 as a possible D gene (5 bases). This CDR3 is 14 amino acids long. Trimming took 1 base from V and 6 from J, leaving 12 bases between them. Germline V gene lookup returns CDR1 MNHNS and CDR2 SASEGT. Written as DNA, the CDR3 is TGTGCCAGCAGTGAAGGGTGGGGGGTCGCTGAAGCTTTCTTT. Its translation: CASSEGWGVAEAFF.